The 5 T cell receptor beta chains below come from one sample, sequenced in a study of response to subunit inactivated influenza vaccine (dated by TCRdb to 2017 to 2018). The receptor library was made with RT-PCR. This sample was sequenced with an Illumina HiSeq 2500. TCRdb cleaned the public reads at Q25 with fastp, built clones with MiXCR and kept in-frame beta chains. Every entry covers one CDR3 protein and lists the most common genes and DNA from its rows. Present in this sample are about 700,000 distinct CDR3 sequences, roughly 13% of which were seen just once. Together, the top ten hold 6% to 8% of the sample. Here the sequenced sample was PBMCs from blood, taken around 14 days before vaccination. Receptor source: a man aged 45-60 years who received an inactivated influenza vaccine. Donor details come from another sample of the same person, matched by shared clones.

A few counts support this clonotype. The CDR3 DNA is TGCAGCGTTCTCGGCGGGAGTCCCTACGAGCAGTACTTC. This encodes CSVLGGSPYEQYF. The chain employs TRBV29-1 and TRBJ2-7; 7 bases line up with TRBD2. The CDR3 contains 13 residues. The germline V gene encodes CDR1 SQVTM and CDR2 ANQGSEA. V lost 5 bases to trimming and J lost 2 bases; unmatched junction nucleotides: 6.

This clonotype came up a few times. The chain employs TRBV7-9 and TRBJ2-1, with 14 bases lining up with TRBD2. V shed 5 bases and J 6 bases; nucleotides not matched to a gene: 9. This CDR3 is built from 17 residues. Per germline, CDR1 SEHNR and CDR2 FQNEAQ (reference sequence). CDR3 in DNA: TGTGCCAGCAGCCCCGATAGGGGGACTAGCGGGGGCAATGAGCAGTTCTTC. Translation gives CASSPDRGTSGGNEQFF. The whole variable domain, filled in from reference TRBV7-9 and TRBJ2-1, reads DTGVSQNPRHKITKRGQNVTFRCDPISEHNRLYWYRQTLGQGPEFLTYFQNEAQLEKSRLLSDRFSAERPKGSFSTLEIQRTEQGDSAMYLCASSPDRGTSGGNEQFFGPGTRLTVL.

This chain connects TRBV11-2 to TRBJ2-7; D tentatively fits TRBD1 or TRBD2 (5 bases each). Germline assignment: CDR1 SGHAT and CDR2 FQNNGV. The V gene lost 5 bases and the J gene lost 4 bases, with 12 bases spanning the gap. The CDR3 contains 13 residues. For the CDR3, the DNA is TGTGCCAGCAGCACCAGGGACGGTTACGAGCAGTACTTC. It yields the protein CASSTRDGYEQYF.

In this sample, this clonotype turned up a few times. The rearrangement links TRBV9 to TRBJ2-5, with 10 bases lining up with TRBD1. The CDR3 is 15 residues long. Germline lookup yields CDR1 SGDLS and CDR2 YYNGEE. Trimming took 3 bases from V and 4 from J; bases not matched to a gene: 6. The CDR3 reads CASSAGTGDIETQYF. CDR3 DNA: TGTGCCAGCAGCGCCGGGACAGGGGATATAGAGACCCAGTACTTC.

The chain has TRBV19 and TRBJ2-1; D is tentatively TRBD1 or TRBD2 (5 bases each). Looked up from germline, CDR1 is LNHDA and CDR2 is SQIVND (reference sequence). This CDR3 is 14 amino acids long. V lost 4 bases and J 3 bases, leaving 10 bases between the germline ends. CDR3 sequence: CASSRGWGYNEQFF. CDR3 coding DNA: TGTGCCAGTAGTAGGGGGTGGGGCTACAATGAGCAGTTCTTC.